The rows below give T cell receptor beta chains drawn from one sample of a study of T cells after yellow fever vaccination. Each CDR3 protein gets one entry after TCRdb re-called the 5' RACE reads with MiXCR. The repertoire includes over 250,000 distinct CDR3 sequences, roughly 4% of them detected once, and 20% to 25% sits in the top ten. The source was PBMCs, collected 5 days after the yellow fever booster vaccination. These receptors all come from a man younger than 30 who received the YFV17D yellow fever vaccine. Both conserved end residues are part of each CDR3. A D gene is named only where the DNA matches it firmly. Clone size is given for some rows only: seen once, a few or many times, or a class if the clone is expanded.

d_gene,v_gene,abundance,j_gene,CDR3nt,CDR3aa
.,TRBV5-4,few,TRBJ1-2,TGTGCCAGCAGCAACGACAAAGGGGGGCACTATGGCTACACCTTC,CASSNDKGGHYGYTF
.,TRBV28,.,TRBJ1-1,TGTGCCAGCGAGGGCTTAGAAGCTTTCTTT,CASEGLEAFF
.,TRBV4-1,.,TRBJ2-3,TGCGCCAGCAGCCAAGACCCAGGGGAGGGTTCAGATACGCAGTATTTT,CASSQDPGEGSDTQYF
.,TRBV7-2,.,TRBJ1-4,TGTGCCAGCAGGGATGGGGAGGTCAATGAAAAACTGTTTTTT,CASRDGEVNEKLFF
TRBD1,TRBV25-1,.,TRBJ2-3,TGTGCCAGCAGAAGACAGGGCCTAATCACAGATACGCAGTATTTT,CASRRQGLITDTQYF
TRBD2,TRBV6-6,.,TRBJ2-1,TGTGCCAGCAGTGTTAGCGGGGTATACAATGAGCAGTTCTTC,CASSVSGVYNEQFF
.,TRBV5-1,.,TRBJ1-1,TGCGCCAGCAGCTTCCAGGGGCTGGGGACTGAAGCTTTCTTT,CASSFQGLGTEAFF
.,TRBV3-1,few,TRBJ2-7,TGTGCCAGCAGCCAAGATAAAGGGGTTACCTCCTACGAGCAGTACTTC,CASSQDKGVTSYEQYF
TRBD2,TRBV28,many,TRBJ2-3,TGTGCCAGCACCCCCCGCGCTGAGACTAGCGGGACGCAGTATTTT,CASTPRAETSGTQYF
.,TRBV5-5,.,TRBJ1-3,TGTGCCAGCAGCCACCCAGGAGTGGCTGGAAACACCATATATTTT,CASSHPGVAGNTIYF
TRBD1,TRBV6-5,.,TRBJ1-6,TGTGCCAGCAGTCGATATCGACAGGGGGCAAAAAATTCACCCCTCCACTTT,CASSRYRQGAKNSPLHF
.,TRBV7-2,.,TRBJ2-3,TGTGCCAGCAGCTTAATAAGTACACCCGGCTTGAGCTATACGCAGTATTTT,CASSLISTPGLSYTQYF
TRBD2,TRBV4-2,many,TRBJ2-3,TGTGCCAGCAGCCAAGCAGCGGGGGGTTTGACAGATACGCAGTATTTT,CASSQAAGGLTDTQYF
.,TRBV20-1,.,TRBJ2-5,TGCAGTGCTCACAGGTCCCAAGAGACCCAGTACTTC,CSAHRSQETQYF
.,TRBV5-4,few,TRBJ2-1,TGTGCCAGCAGCTTAGGGACCCCGAATGAGCAGTTCTTC,CASSLGTPNEQFF
.,TRBV12-3/TRBV12-4,few,TRBJ2-5,TGTGCCAGCACTGGGTTGGGGGCCCAAGAGACCCAGTACTTC,CASTGLGAQETQYF
TRBD1,TRBV7-2,.,TRBJ1-3,TGTGCCAGCAGTTCGGACAGGGCGAACACCATATATTTT,CASSSDRANTIYF
.,TRBV5-1,few,TRBJ2-2,TGCGCCAGCAGCTTGGTCCCAGGGTTGAACACCGGGGAGCTGTTTTTT,CASSLVPGLNTGELFF
.,TRBV29-1,many,TRBJ2-3,TGCAGCGTTGGGGGGGCGAGAGATACGCAGTATTTT,CSVGGARDTQYF
TRBD1,TRBV9,few,TRBJ2-3,TGTGCCAGCAGCTCCCGATCTCGACAGGGAAGTACAGATACGCAGTATTTT,CASSSRSRQGSTDTQYF
.,TRBV7-2,few,TRBJ1-3,TGTGCCAGCAGCGCCTCAGGGCACTCTGGAAACACCATATATTTT,CASSASGHSGNTIYF
.,TRBV5-1,few,TRBJ2-5,TGCGCCAGCAGCTTTTTTCAAGAGACCCAGTACTTC,CASSFFQETQYF
TRBD2,TRBV4-3,many,TRBJ2-3,TGCGCCAGCAGCCAAGATAAACTAGCGGGGGGGGTCACAGATACGCAGTATTTT,CASSQDKLAGGVTDTQYF
.,TRBV3-1,few,TRBJ2-3,TGTGCCAGCAGCCAAGCCCCCCCAGATACGCAGTATTTT,CASSQAPPDTQYF
.,TRBV4-1,.,TRBJ2-3,TGCGCAAGCAGGGGCCCCGGCACAGATACGCAGTATTTT,CASRGPGTDTQYF
.,TRBV12-3/TRBV12-4,few,TRBJ2-3,TGTGCCAGCATCGAAGGGAATACGCAGTATTTT,CASIEGNTQYF
TRBD1,TRBV9,few,TRBJ1-5,TGTGCCAGCAGCAATGGACAGGGTAGCAATCAGCCCCAGCATTTT,CASSNGQGSNQPQHF
TRBD1,TRBV7-2,.,TRBJ2-6,TGTGCCAGCAGCCCGGGACAGGGGAGCTCTGGGGCCAACGTCCTGACTTTC,CASSPGQGSSGANVLTF
.,TRBV18,.,TRBJ1-1,TGTGCCAGCTCACCACAGTTGGACGATCGAGAAGCTTTCTTT,CASSPQLDDREAFF
.,TRBV19,.,TRBJ1-5,TGTGCCAGTAGGTATCTGCGACCTCATAGCAATCAGCCCCAGCATTTT,CASRYLRPHSNQPQHF
.,TRBV10-3,many,TRBJ2-1,TGTGCCATCAGTGCCCAGGATGAGCAGTTCTTC,CAISAQDEQFF
.,TRBV12-3/TRBV12-4,.,TRBJ2-3,TGTGCCAGCAGCTCCCGGGGCAGGGAAAGCACAGATACGCAGTATTTT,CASSSRGRESTDTQYF
.,TRBV29-1,many,TRBJ1-5,TGCAGCGTCATCTGGGAGGGGGTTCGCAATCAGCCCCAGCATTTT,CSVIWEGVRNQPQHF
.,TRBV20-1,few,TRBJ1-4,TGCAGTGCTAGAGCCGGCGGGGAAAAACTGTTTTTT,CSARAGGEKLFF
TRBD1,TRBV20-1,few,TRBJ1-2,TGCAGTGCCGGGGGGGACAGGATGACCTATGGCTACACCTTC,CSAGGDRMTYGYTF
.,TRBV7-9,few,TRBJ2-2,TGTGCCAGCGGGGGGTGGACAGCGAACACCGGGGAGCTGTTTTTT,CASGGWTANTGELFF
TRBD1,TRBV6-5,.,TRBJ1-2,TGTGCCAGCAGTTACACGGGACAGGGGGCGAGTGGCTACACCTTC,CASSYTGQGASGYTF